The sample holds a few counts of the clone carrying this T cell receptor (beta chain). Its antigen is not known. This entry comes from a study of identical twins. Whole-study results and caveats: Beta out-of-frame twin sharing showed a weaker excess. Out-of-frame alpha sequences common to twins exhibited an excess of low generation probability. A lower insertion count was a feature of abundant cord blood beta clonotypes, with no such feature in memory repertoires.

TCRdb reanalysed the 5' RACE reads using MiXCR and keeps one entry per CDR3 protein. The top ten clones hold approximately 8.8% of a sample with under 300,000 distinct CDR3 sequences, around an eighth of them seen once. CDR1 is DFQATT, CDR2 SNEGSKA, per germline (reference sequence). V lost 5 bases to trimming and J lost 0 bases, with 8 bases between them. This CDR3 region has 13 residues. The source of this sequence is a woman aged 18-29 years in good health. Specimen: memory (CD45RO+) T cells sorted from blood. The chain carries TRBV20-1 and TRBJ2-4; D unclear. The CDR3 protein is CSAPDLAKNIQYF. CDR3 DNA sequence: TGCAGTGCTCCGGACCTAGCCAAAAACATTCAGTACTTC.